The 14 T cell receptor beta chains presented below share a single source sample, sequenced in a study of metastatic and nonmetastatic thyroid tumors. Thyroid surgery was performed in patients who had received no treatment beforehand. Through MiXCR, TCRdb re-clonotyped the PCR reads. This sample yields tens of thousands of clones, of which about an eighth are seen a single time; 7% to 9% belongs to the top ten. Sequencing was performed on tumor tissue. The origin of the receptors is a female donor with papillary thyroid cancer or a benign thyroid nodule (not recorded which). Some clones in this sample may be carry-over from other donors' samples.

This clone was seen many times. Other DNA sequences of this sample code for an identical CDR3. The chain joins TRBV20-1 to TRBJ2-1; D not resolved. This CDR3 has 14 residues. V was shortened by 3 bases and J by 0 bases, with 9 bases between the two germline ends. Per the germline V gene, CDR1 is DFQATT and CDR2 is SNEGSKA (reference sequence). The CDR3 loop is CSASRRSSYNEQFF. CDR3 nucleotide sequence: TGCAGTGCTAGTAGGCGGAGCTCCTACAATGAGCAGTTCTTC.

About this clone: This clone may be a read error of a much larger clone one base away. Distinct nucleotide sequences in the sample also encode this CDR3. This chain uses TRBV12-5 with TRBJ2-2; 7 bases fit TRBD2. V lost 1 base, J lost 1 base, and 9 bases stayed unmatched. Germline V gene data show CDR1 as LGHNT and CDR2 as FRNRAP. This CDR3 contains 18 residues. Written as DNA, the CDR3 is TGTGCTAGTGGTTTGGCAACCGGTGGGACTAAGAACACCGGGGAGCTGTTTTTT. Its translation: CASGLATGGTKNTGELFF. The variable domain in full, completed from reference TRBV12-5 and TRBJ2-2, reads DARVTQTPRHKVTEMGQEVTMRCQPILGHNTVFWYRQTMMQGLELLAYFRNRAPLDDSGMPKDRFSAEMPDATLATLKIQPSEPRDSAVYFCASGLATGGTKNTGELFFGEGSRLTVL.

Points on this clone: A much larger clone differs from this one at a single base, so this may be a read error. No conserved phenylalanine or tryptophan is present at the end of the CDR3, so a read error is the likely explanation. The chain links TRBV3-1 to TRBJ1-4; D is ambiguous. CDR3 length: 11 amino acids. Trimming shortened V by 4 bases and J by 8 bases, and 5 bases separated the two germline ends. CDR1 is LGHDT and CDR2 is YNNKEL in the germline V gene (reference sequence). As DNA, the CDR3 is TGTGCCAGCAGCCCAGGAGAAAAACTGTTTTCT. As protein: CASSPGEKLFS.

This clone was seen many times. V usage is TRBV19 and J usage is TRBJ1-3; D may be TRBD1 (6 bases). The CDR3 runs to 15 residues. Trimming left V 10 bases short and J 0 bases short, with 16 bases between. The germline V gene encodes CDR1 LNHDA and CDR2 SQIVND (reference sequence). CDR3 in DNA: TGTGCCACCCGACAGGACCTCATCTCTGGAAACACCATATATTTT. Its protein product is CATRQDLISGNTIYF.

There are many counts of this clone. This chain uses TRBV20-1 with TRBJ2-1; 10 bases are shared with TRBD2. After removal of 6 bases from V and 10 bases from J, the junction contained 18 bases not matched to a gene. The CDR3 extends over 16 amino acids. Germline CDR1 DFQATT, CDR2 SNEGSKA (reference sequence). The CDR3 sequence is CSANRAAETSGPEQFF. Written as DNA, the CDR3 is TGCAGTGCCAACCGAGCGGCTGAGACTAGCGGGCCAGAGCAGTTCTTC.

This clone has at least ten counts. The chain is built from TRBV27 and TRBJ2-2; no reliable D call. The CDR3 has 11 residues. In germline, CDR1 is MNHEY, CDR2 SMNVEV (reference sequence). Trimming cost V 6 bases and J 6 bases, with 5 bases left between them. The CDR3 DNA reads TGTGCCAGCAGCAACGCCGGGGAGCTGTTTTTT. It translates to CASSNAGELFF.

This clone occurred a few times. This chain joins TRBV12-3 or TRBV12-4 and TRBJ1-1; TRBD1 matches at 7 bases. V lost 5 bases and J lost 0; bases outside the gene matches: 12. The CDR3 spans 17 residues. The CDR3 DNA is TGTGCCAGCAGTACCGCCTGGACAGGTGCGCTGAACACTGAAGCTTTCTTT. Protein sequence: CASSTAWTGALNTEAFF.

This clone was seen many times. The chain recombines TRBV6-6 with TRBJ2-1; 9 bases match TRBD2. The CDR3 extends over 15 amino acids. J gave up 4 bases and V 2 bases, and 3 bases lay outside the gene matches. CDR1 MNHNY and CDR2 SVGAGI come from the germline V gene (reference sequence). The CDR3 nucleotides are TGTGCCAGCAGTTACGTGGCGGGAGGGTACAATGAGCAGTTCTTC. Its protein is CASSYVAGGYNEQFF.

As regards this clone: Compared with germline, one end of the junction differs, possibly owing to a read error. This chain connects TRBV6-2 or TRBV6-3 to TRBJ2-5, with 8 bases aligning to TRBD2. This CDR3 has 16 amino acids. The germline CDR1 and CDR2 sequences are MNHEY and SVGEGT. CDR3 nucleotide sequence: TGTGCCAGCAGTTACGGATCGGGAGGGCCTCGGGAGACCCATTACTTC. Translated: CASSYGSGGPRETHYF.

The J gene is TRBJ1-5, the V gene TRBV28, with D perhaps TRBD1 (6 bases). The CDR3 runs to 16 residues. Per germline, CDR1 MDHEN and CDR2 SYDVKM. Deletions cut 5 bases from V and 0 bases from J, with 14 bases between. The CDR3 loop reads CASSPGATNSNQPQHF. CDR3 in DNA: TGTGCCAGCAGTCCGGGGGCAACAAATAGCAATCAGCCCCAGCATTTT.

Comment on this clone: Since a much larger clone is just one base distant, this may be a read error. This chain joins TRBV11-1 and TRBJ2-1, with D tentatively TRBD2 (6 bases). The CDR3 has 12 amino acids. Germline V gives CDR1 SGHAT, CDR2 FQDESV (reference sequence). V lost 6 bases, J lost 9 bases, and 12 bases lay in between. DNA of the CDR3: TGTGCCAGCAGTCTCCCCGGGGGTGAGCAGTTCTTC. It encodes CASSLPGGEQFF.

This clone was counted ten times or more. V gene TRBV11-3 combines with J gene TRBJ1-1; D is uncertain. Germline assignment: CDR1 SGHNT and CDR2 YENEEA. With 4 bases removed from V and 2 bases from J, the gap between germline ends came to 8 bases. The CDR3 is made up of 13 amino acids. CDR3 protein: CASSSMGNTEAFF. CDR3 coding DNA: TGTGCCAGCAGCTCCATGGGTAACACTGAAGCTTTCTTT.

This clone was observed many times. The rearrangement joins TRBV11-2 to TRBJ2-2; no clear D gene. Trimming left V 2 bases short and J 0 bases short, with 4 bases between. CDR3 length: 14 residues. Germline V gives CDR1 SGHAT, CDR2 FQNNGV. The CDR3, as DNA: TGTGCCAGCAGCTTAAAGACGAACACCGGGGAGCTGTTTTTT. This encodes CASSLKTNTGELFF.

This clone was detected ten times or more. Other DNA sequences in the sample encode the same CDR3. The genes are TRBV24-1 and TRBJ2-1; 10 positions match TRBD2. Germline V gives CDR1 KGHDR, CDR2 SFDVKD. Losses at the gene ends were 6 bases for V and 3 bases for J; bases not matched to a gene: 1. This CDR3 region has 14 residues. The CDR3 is CATSRTSGYNEQFF. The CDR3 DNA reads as TGTGCCACCAGTAGGACTAGCGGCTACAATGAGCAGTTCTTC.